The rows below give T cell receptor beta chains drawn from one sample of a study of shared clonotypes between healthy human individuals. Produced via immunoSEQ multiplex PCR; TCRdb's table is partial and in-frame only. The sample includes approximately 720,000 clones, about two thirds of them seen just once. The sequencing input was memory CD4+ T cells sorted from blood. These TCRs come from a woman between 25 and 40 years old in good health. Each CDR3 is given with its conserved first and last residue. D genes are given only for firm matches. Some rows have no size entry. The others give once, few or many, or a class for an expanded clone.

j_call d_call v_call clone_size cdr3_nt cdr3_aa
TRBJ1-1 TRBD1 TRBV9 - TGTGCCAGCAGCGCGGGAGGGACAGGGCGGACTGAAGCTTTCTTT CASSAGGTGRTEAFF
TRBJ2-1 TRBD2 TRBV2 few TGTGCCAGCAAGAGCGGCAGGGACGCGGGGGAGTTCTTC CASKSGRDAGEFF
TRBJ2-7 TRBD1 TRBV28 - TGTGCCAGCTCCACCGGGACAGGGACCTACGAGCAGTACTTC CASSTGTGTYEQYF
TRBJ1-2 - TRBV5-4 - TGTGCCAGCAGCTTGGCAATGGGGAGAGAAGGCTACACCTTC CASSLAMGREGYTF
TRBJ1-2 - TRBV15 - TGTGCCACCAGCAGAGGCGGGCGGGCAAAAAACTATGGCTACACCTTC CATSRGGRAKNYGYTF
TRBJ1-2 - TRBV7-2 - TGTGCCAGCAGTCCCGGACGGAACTATGGCTACACCTTC CASSPGRNYGYTF
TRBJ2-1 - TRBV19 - TGTGCCAGTAGTCGCGACAATGAGCAGTTCTTC CASSRDNEQFF
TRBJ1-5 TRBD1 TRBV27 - TGTGCCAGCAGTTTTACAGGGGCGTTCAATCAGCCCCAGCATTTT CASSFTGAFNQPQHF
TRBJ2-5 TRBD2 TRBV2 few TGTGCCAGCCGTGGGCCACAGCGGGAGATACAAGAGACCCAGTACTTC CASRGPQREIQETQYF
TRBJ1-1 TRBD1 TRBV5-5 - TGTGCCAGCAGCCTCTCCGGACAGGGCGTAATCGCTTTCTTT CASSLSGQGVIAFF
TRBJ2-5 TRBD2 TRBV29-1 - TGCAGCGTTGTCGGGAGGGCGTCCTTGGAGACCCAGTACTTC CSVVGRASLETQYF
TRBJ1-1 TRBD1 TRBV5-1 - TGCGCCAGCAGCTTGTCGGTGACAGGGAGGACTGAAGCTTTCTTT CASSLSVTGRTEAFF
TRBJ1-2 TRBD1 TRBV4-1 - TGCGCCAGCAGCCAGGTTTGGGACAGTGTTAACTATGGCTACACCTTC CASSQVWDSVNYGYTF
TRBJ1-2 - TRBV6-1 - TGTGCCAGCAGCCCTATACAGGGTTCGGGCTACACCTTC CASSPIQGSGYTF
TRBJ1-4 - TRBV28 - TGTGCCAGCAGGATTTCGACCAGACCTAATGAAAAACTGTTTTTT CASRISTRPNEKLFF
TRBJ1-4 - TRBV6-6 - TGTGCCAGCAGCCTTCGGGGGGGAGAAAGGGAAAAACTGTTTTTT CASSLRGGEREKLFF
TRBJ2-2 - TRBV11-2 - TGTGCCAGCAGCCCCAGGGGGGACGGGGAGCTGTTTTTT CASSPRGDGELFF
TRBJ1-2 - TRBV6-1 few TGTGCCAGCCTCTTGGAGGCAGGGGCAAACTATGGCTACACCTTC CASLLEAGANYGYTF
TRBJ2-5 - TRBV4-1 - TGCGCCAGCAGCCAGCTAGCCGGGACATACCAAGAGACCCAGTACTTC CASSQLAGTYQETQYF
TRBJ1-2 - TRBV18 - TGTGCCAGCTCACCACAGGTGGTTTTGGACAGATCCTTCTTTGGCTACACCTTC CASSPQVVLDRSFFGYTF
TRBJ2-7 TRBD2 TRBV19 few TGTGCCAGTAGTATCCTGTTTGGCGGGAGCTCCTACGAGCAGTACTTC CASSILFGGSSYEQYF
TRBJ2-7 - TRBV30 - TGTGCCTGTCCCCGGGGGGCGGGATCTACCTACGAGCAGTACTTC CACPRGAGSTYEQYF
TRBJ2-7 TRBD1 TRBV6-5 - TGTGCCAGCAGTCGCCCCGGGACAGGGGACAGAGAGCAGTACTTC CASSRPGTGDREQYF
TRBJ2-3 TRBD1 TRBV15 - TGTGCCACCAGCAGAGGCCGGGACAGCGGCACAGATACGCAGTATTTT CATSRGRDSGTDTQYF
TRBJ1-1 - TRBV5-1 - TGCGCCAGCAGCGATCTCCTGGCGGACGAAGCTTTCTTT CASSDLLADEAFF
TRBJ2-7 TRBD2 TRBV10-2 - TGCGCCACCCGGACTAGTGAAGAGCAGTACTTC CATRTSEEQYF
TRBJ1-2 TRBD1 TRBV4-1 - TGCGCCAGCAGCCAATTATATACAGGGGTCGGCTACACCTTC CASSQLYTGVGYTF
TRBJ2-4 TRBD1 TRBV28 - TGTGCCAGCAGTCCTGGACAGGGGAAAAACATTCAGTACTTC CASSPGQGKNIQYF
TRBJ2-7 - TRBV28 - TGTGCCAGCAGAGAAAAACGCGGCTACGAGCAGTACTTC CASREKRGYEQYF
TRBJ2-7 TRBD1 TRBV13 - TGTGCCAGCAGCAGGGGGCCCGACAGGGAGTCGTTCGAGCAGTACTTC CASSRGPDRESFEQYF
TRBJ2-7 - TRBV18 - TGTGCCAGCTCACCTTCAGTGGGGGATTACGAGCAGTACTTC CASSPSVGDYEQYF
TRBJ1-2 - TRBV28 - TGTGCCAGCAGTCAAAGGCAAGGTCCAGCCGTAACAGGTACCTTTGGCTACACCTTC CASSQRQGPAVTGTFGYTF
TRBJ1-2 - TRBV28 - TGTGCCAGCAGTTTTCGGGGAGGCTACACCTTC CASSFRGGYTF
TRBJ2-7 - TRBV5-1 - TGCGCCAGCAGCAAGACGACTAGTTCTAATGAGCAGTACTTC CASSKTTSSNEQYF
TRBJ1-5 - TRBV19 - TGTGCCAGTAGCTACGGACTTACAGGTACAACTGGTCAGCCCCAGCATTTT CASSYGLTGTTGQPQHF
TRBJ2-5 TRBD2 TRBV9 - TGTGCCAGCAGCGCCACTGGGCTAGCGGGAGACGGGACCCAGTACTTC CASSATGLAGDGTQYF
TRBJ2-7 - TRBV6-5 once TGTGCCAGCAGTCCCACCATGACAGGTCCCGAGCAGTACTTC CASSPTMTGPEQYF
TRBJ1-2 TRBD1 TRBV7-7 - TGTGCCAGCAGCCGACGACAGGGGGACTACGGCTACACCTTC CASSRRQGDYGYTF
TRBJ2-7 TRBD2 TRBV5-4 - TGTGCCAGCAGCTTGGTTTCTAGCGGACCCTACGAGCAGTACTTC CASSLVSSGPYEQYF
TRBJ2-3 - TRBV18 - TGTGCCAGCTCACCACCGCGAACAAACACAGATACGCAGTATTTT CASSPPRTNTDTQYF
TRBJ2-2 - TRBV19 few TGTGCCAGTAGTATCGGTGGCGTAAACACCGGGGAGCTGTTTTTT CASSIGGVNTGELFF
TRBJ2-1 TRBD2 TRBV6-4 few TGTGCCAGCAGCCCCCGGGAGGTGCAGTTCTTC CASSPREVQFF
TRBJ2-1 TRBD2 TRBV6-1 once TGTGCCAGCAGTGTCGTGGGAGGGCATGAGCAGTTCTTC CASSVVGGHEQFF
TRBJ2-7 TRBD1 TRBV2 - TGTGCCAGCAGTGAAGGGATTCCGGCGGGACCGGGACAGGGTCTATTTTTGCCGACGGTCGAGCAGTACTTC CASSEGIPAGPGQGLFLPTVEQYF
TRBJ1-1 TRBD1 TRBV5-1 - TGCGCCAGCGGCGGACAGGATAGCGGTGAAGCTTTCTTT CASGGQDSGEAFF
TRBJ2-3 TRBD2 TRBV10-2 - TGCGCCAGCAGTCTAGCGGGAGTTGGAGATACGCAGTATTTT CASSLAGVGDTQYF
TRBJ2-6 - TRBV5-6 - TGTGCCAGCAGCTTCAGGGTCTCTGGGGCCAACGTCCTGACTTTC CASSFRVSGANVLTF
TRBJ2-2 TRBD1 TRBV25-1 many TGTGCCAGCAGTGTACAGGGGGCTGGCGGGGAGCTGTTTTTT CASSVQGAGGELFF
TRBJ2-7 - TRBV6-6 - TGTGCCAGCAGACAGGGCCCCTACGAGCAGTACTTC CASRQGPYEQYF
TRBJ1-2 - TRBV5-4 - TGTGCCAGCAGATCTGCTAAGGGGAGCGACTATGGCTACACCTTC CASRSAKGSDYGYTF
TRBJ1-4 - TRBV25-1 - TGTGCCAGCAGTGAATCTGCGACAGTACCTAATGAAAAACTGTTTTTT CASSESATVPNEKLFF
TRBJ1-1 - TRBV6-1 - TGTGCCACCAGGTTGCGGGAGAACACTGAAGCTTTCTTT CATRLRENTEAFF
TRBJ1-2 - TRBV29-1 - TGCAGCGTTGAAGATCATTACAGGAATGGCTACACCTTC CSVEDHYRNGYTF